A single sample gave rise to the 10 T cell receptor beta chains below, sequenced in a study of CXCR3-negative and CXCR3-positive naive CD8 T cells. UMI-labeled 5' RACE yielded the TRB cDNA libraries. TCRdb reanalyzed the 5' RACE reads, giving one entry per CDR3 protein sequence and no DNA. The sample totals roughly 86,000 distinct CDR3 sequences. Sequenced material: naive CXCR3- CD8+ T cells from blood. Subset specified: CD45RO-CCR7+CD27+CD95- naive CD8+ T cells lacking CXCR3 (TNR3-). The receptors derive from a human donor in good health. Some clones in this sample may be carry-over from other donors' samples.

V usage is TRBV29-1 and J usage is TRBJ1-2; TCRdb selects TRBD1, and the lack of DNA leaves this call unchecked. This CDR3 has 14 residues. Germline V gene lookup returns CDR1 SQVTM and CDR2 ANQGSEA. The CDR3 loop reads CSVDPRDPRGGYTF.

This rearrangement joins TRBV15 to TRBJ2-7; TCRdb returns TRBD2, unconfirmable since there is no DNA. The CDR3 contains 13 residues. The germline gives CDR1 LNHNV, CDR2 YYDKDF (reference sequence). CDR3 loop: CATSRERRYEQYF. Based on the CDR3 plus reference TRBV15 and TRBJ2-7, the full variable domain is DAMVIQNPRYQVTQFGKPVTLSCSQTLNHNVMYWYQQKSSQAPKLLFHYYDKDFNNEADTPDNFQSRRPNTSFCFLDIRSPGLGDTAMYLCATSRERRYEQYFGPGTRLTVT.

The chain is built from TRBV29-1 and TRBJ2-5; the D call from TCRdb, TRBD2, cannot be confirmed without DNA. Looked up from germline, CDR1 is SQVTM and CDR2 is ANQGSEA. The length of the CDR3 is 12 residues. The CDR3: CSAGRQGETQYF.

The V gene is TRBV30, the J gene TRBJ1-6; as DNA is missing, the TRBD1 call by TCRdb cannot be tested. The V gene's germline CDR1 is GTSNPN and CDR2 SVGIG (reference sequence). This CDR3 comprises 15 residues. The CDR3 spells CACSVMGRGPSPLHF.

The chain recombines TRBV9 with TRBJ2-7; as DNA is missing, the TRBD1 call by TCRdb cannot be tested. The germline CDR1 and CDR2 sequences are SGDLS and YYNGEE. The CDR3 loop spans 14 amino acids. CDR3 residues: CASSVGQGTYEQYF.

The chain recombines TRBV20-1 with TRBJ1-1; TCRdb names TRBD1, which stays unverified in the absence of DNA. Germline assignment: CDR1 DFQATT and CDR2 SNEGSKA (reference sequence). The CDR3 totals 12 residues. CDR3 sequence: CSARPGDTEAFF.

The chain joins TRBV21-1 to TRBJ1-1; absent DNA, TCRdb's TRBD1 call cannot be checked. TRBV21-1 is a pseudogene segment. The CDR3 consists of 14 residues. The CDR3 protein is CASTLDRPNTEAFF.

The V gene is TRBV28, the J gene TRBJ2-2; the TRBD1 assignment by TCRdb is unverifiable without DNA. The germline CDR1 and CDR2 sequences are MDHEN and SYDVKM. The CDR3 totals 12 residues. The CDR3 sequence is CASSLGGRELFF.

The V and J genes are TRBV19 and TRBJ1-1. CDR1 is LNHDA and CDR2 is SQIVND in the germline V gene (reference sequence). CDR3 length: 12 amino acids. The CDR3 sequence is CASSHLDTEAFF.

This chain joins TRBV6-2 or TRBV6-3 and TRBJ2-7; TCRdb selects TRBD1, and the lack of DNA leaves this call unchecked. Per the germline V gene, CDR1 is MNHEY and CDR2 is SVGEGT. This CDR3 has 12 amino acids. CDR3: CASTWGGIEQYF.